Below, 21 T cell receptor beta chains from the same sample are listed, as sequenced in a study of cytomegalovirus exposure and HLA in healthy donors. Here immunoSEQ multiplex PCR was the method, and the copy in TCRdb shows in-frame clones only, minus some. There are roughly 70,000 clones in the sample; about 95% occur only once, and roughly 3.3% lies in the top ten. Source material: PBMCs. The receptors shown here come from a man aged 18 to 35 in good health and CMV-seronegative.

This chain connects TRBV18 to TRBJ2-5, with 7 positions matching TRBD1. Germline V CDR1 and CDR2: KGHSH, LQKENI. This CDR3 has 13 amino acids. The J segment lost 3 bases and the V segment lost 2 bases, leaving 0 bases of the junction unmatched. CDR3 sequence: CASSPGTEETQYF. Written as DNA, the CDR3 is TGTGCCAGCTCACCAGGGACAGAAGAGACCCAGTACTTC.

The CDR3 loop reads CASSQPGQLGRRGYTF. The DNA for the CDR3 is TGCGCCAGCAGCCAGCCGGGACAGCTGGGGAGGAGAGGCTACACCTTC. V and J are TRBV4-1 and TRBJ1-2; 7 bases are a match to TRBD1. V lost 3 bases and J lost 8; bases outside the gene matches: 15. From germline, CDR1 is MGHRA and CDR2 YSYEKL. The CDR3 has 16 residues.

J is TRBJ1-3 and V is TRBV27; no clear D. Trimming took off 11 bases at V and 1 base at J, with 18 bases between the two ends. The CDR3 spans 15 residues. CDR1 and CDR2 (germline): MNHEY, SMNVEV (reference sequence). In DNA form, the CDR3 reads TGTGCCTCCATCGGGGTAGGCGTATCTGGAAACACCATATATTTT. Translation gives CASIGVGVSGNTIYF.

J is TRBJ2-2 and V is TRBV19; 9 positions agree with TRBD1. The CDR3 sequence is 14 residues long. Looked up from germline, CDR1 is LNHDA and CDR2 is SQIVND (reference sequence). J lost 2 bases, V lost 10 bases, and 5 bases had no gene match. This chain's CDR3 is CAIRDRANTGELFF. CDR3 DNA: TGTGCCATCCGGGACAGGGCTAACACCGGGGAGCTGTTTTTT. Full variable domain (remainder filled in from reference TRBV19 and TRBJ2-2): DGGITQSPKYLFRKEGQNVTLSCEQNLNHDAMYWYRQDPGQGLRLIYYSQIVNDFQKGDIAEGYSVSREKKESFPLTVTSAQKNPTAFYLCAIRDRANTGELFFGEGSRLTVL.

The V and J genes are TRBV4-3 and TRBJ2-3, with a tentative D call TRBD2 (7 bases). V was shortened by 2 bases and J by 3 bases, with 18 bases between the two germline ends. The germline V gene encodes CDR1 LGHNA and CDR2 YSLEER. The CDR3 spans 17 residues. Here the CDR3 reads CASSQRGALGGTDTQYF. The CDR3 bases are TGCGCCAGCAGCCAAAGGGGGGCTTTGGGGGGGACAGATACGCAGTATTTT.

This clone was observed once. The V call is TRBV10-3, the J call TRBJ2-5; 7 bases line up with TRBD2. The CDR3 extends over 15 amino acids. The germline V gene encodes CDR1 ENHRY and CDR2 SYGVKD. With V trimmed by 2 bases and J by 2 bases, 5 bases remained unmatched. This chain's CDR3 is CAISEPGGGQETQYF. The CDR3 nucleotides are TGTGCCATCAGTGAGCCTGGCGGGGGTCAAGAGACCCAGTACTTC.

The chain carries TRBV18 and TRBJ2-5, with D possibly TRBD1 on 6 matching bases. CDR1 is KGHSH and CDR2 is LQKENI in the germline V gene. Trimming took 3 bases from V and 4 from J, leaving 12 bases between them. The CDR3 sequence is 14 residues long. The CDR3 DNA reads TGTGCCAGCTCACCTGGGGCAGGGGCAGAGACCCAGTACTTC. It translates to CASSPGAGAETQYF.

The J gene is TRBJ1-5, the V gene TRBV27; 10 bases fit TRBD1. This CDR3 contains 14 residues. Germline V gives CDR1 MNHEY, CDR2 SMNVEV (reference sequence). V was clipped by 4 bases and J by 6 bases; unmatched bases: 3. In DNA form, the CDR3 reads TGTGCCAGCAGTTATGGGACAGGGGTTCAGCCCCAGCATTTT. It translates to CASSYGTGVQPQHF.

The CDR3 nucleotides read TGCGCCAGCAGTGAGTCATGGACAGGCTATGGCTACACCTTC. Protein sequence: CASSESWTGYGYTF. The chain combines TRBV10-1 with TRBJ1-2, with TRBD1 identical over 7 bases. From germline, CDR1 is WNHNN and CDR2 SYGVQD (reference sequence). This CDR3 has 14 residues. Trimming removed 0 bases from V and 4 bases from J; junction bases left unmatched: 2.

The chain carries TRBV2 and TRBJ2-7; maybe TRBD1 (6 bases). CDR3 length equals 15 residues. The germline CDR1 and CDR2 sequences are SNHLY and FYNNEI. The V gene lost 3 bases and the J gene lost 4 bases, with 16 bases spanning the gap. This CDR3 is CASSESGVPIYEQYF. In DNA form, the CDR3 reads TGTGCCAGCAGTGAGTCAGGGGTTCCCATATACGAGCAGTACTTC.

V usage is TRBV30 and J usage is TRBJ1-1; the D is unclear. CDR3 length: 14 residues. Germline V gives CDR1 GTSNPN, CDR2 SVGIG (reference sequence). V was pared by 0 bases and J by 3 bases, with 11 bases between. The DNA of the CDR3 is TGTGCCTGGAGTGTCTCGGGGTGGGACACTGAAGCTTTCTTT. This encodes CAWSVSGWDTEAFF.

J is TRBJ1-2 and V is TRBV19; 8 nucleotides match TRBD1. The V and J ends lost 4 bases and 4 bases, in that order; junction bases with no gene match: 8. Germline CDR1 is LNHDA and CDR2 is SQIVND (reference sequence). The length of the CDR3 is 15 residues. CDR3 bases: TGTGCCAGTAGTACCAGCCAGGGGGCGAGCTATGGCTACACCTTC. It encodes CASSTSQGASYGYTF.

A remark on this clone: Germline and junction disagree at one end, which may indicate a read error. The gene calls are TRBV29-1 and TRBJ1-2, with no clear D. The CDR3 is 11 amino acids. Germline CDR1 SQVTM, CDR2 ANQGSEA. The CDR3 sequence: CSVEAGNGYTF. In DNA form, the CDR3 reads TGCAGCGTCGAAGCCGGGAACGGCTACACCTTC.

This rearrangement joins TRBV19 to TRBJ2-2, with 8 bases that match TRBD1. The V gene end was trimmed by 4 bases and the J gene end by 3 bases; junction bases not matched to a gene: 7. This CDR3 spans 16 amino acids. In germline, CDR1 is LNHDA, CDR2 SQIVND (reference sequence). For the CDR3, the DNA is TGTGCCAGTAGTACAAGGGACAGGATCTACACCGGGGAGCTGTTTTTT. It encodes CASSTRDRIYTGELFF. Using reference TRBV19 and TRBJ2-2 for the parts outside the CDR3, the full variable domain is DGGITQSPKYLFRKEGQNVTLSCEQNLNHDAMYWYRQDPGQGLRLIYYSQIVNDFQKGDIAEGYSVSREKKESFPLTVTSAQKNPTAFYLCASSTRDRIYTGELFFGEGSRLTVL.

V usage is TRBV6-1 and J usage is TRBJ1-5; D unresolved. The ends were cut back, 0 bases at V and 5 bases at J, with 11 bases in the middle. This CDR3 region has 15 residues. The germline V gene encodes CDR1 MNHNS and CDR2 SASEGT. CDR3 nucleotide sequence: TGTGCCAGCAGTGAAGCGTCGGGAGGGTATCAGCCCCAGCATTTT. Its protein is CASSEASGGYQPQHF.

V gene TRBV5-1 combines with J gene TRBJ1-2; D is unclear. CDR3 size: 12 residues. Between the trimmed V and J ends, which lost 10 bases and 8 bases, there was a span of 18 bases. CDR1 is SGHRS, CDR2 YFSETQ, per germline. The CDR3 spells CASYSPLAGYTF. The CDR3 DNA reads TGCGCCTCCTACTCTCCGCTCGCGGGCTACACCTTC. Together with reference TRBV5-1 and TRBJ1-2, the CDR3 gives the full variable domain: KAGVTQTPRYLIKTRGQQVTLSCSPISGHRSVSWYQQTPGQGLQFLFEYFSETQRNKGNFPGRFSGRQFSNSRSEMNVSTLELGDSALYLCASYSPLAGYTFGSGTRLTVV.

This clone was detected only once. V and J are TRBV10-3 and TRBJ1-1; D unclear. V was clipped by 7 bases and J by 0 bases, with 9 bases between them. Germline V CDR1 and CDR2: ENHRY, SYGVKD. The CDR3 totals 13 residues. CDR3 amino acids: CAIKEDMNTEAFF. In nucleotides, the CDR3 is TGTGCCATCAAGGAGGATATGAACACTGAAGCTTTCTTT.

A remark on this clone: This CDR3 is also generated by other DNA sequences in the sample. For the CDR3, the DNA is TGCAGCGTCGACAGGGGCACTGAAGCTTTCTTT. This sequence encodes CSVDRGTEAFF. The rearrangement joins TRBV29-1 to TRBJ1-1, with TRBD1 matching 8 bases. The CDR3 has 11 residues. Germline V gene sequence: CDR1 SQVTM, CDR2 ANQGSEA. V gave up 6 bases and J gave up 4 bases; unmatched junction bases: 1. Full variable domain (remainder filled in from reference TRBV29-1 and TRBJ1-1): SAVISQKPSRDICQRGTSLTIQCQVDSQVTMMFWYRQQPGQSLTLIATANQGSEATYESGFVIDKFPISRPNLTFSTLTVSNMSPEDSSIYLCSVDRGTEAFFGQGTRLTVV.

The chain employs TRBV28 and TRBJ2-7; the D is unclear. The V end was cut by 5 bases, the J end by 2 bases, with 13 bases between. The germline gives CDR1 MDHEN, CDR2 SYDVKM. CDR3 length: 14 residues. The CDR3 sequence is CASSPGGVAYEQYF. For the CDR3, the DNA is TGTGCCAGCAGTCCCGGCGGCGTAGCCTACGAGCAGTACTTC. The whole variable domain, remainder taken from reference TRBV28 and TRBJ2-7, is DVKVTQSSRYLVKRTGEKVFLECVQDMDHENMFWYRQDPGLGLRLIYFSYDVKMKEKGDIPEGYSVSREKKERFSLILESASTNQTSMYLCASSPGGVAYEQYFGPGTRLTVT.

This chain links TRBV6-1 with TRBJ1-5; possible D gene TRBD1, 5 bases. Germline assignment: CDR1 MNHNS and CDR2 SASEGT. This CDR3 has 16 residues. V was cut by 3 bases and J by 4 bases, with 16 bases left in between. CDR3 residues: CASSDKTTVWNQPQHF. The CDR3 nucleotides are TGTGCCAGCAGTGATAAAACGACAGTATGGAATCAGCCCCAGCATTTT.

The genes are TRBV7-8 and TRBJ2-3, with 8 positions matching TRBD1. CDR1 is SGHVS and CDR2 is FQNEAQ in the germline V gene. After removal of 0 bases from V and 5 bases from J, the junction contained 7 bases not matched to a gene. This CDR3 has 16 amino acids. The CDR3 DNA follows: TGTGCCAGCAGCTTAGCGAGGACAGGGAGAGGAGATACGCAGTATTTT. Translated, it gives CASSLARTGRGDTQYF.